The TCR beta chain described here comes from a study of blood T cell repertoires in COVID-19. Overall study: Samples taken during acute and convalescent COVID-19 were collected in the United States, Italy and Spain. PBMCs, B-cell-depleted T cells, or T cells were the source of the cDNA or gDNA that made up the material.

Original handling: Reference gene primer amplification yielded estimated nucleated cell counts. Using immunoSEQ multiplex PCR, the repertoire was profiled, and TCRdb retains in-frame clones only, with some absent. The V and J calls and clone size are taken from that table; D and trimming were inferred from the DNA. The sample lists a few hundred thousand clones, about 91% occurring once. In germline, CDR1 is MDHEN, CDR2 SYDVKM. With 3 bases clipped from V and 4 bases from J, the junction kept 4 bases outside the gene matches. This CDR3 has 14 residues. This clone appeared a single time. The source material was peripheral blood. V is TRBV28 and J is TRBJ2-7, with 9 nucleotides matching TRBD2. The clonotype originates from a woman aged 55-75 years with acute or convalescent COVID-19. CDR3 loop: CASSFGLAPYEQYF. In nucleotides, the CDR3 is TGTGCCAGCAGTTTCGGACTAGCGCCTTACGAGCAGTACTTC.